One and the same sample provided the 28 T cell receptor beta chains below, sequenced in a study of T cells in Graves' hyperthyroidism and ophthalmopathy. RNA transcripts gave rise to amplified TCR beta CDR3 regions. TCR CDR3 regions were first amplified by RT-PCR with HTBI primers. TCRdb re-called the multiplex PCR reads with MiXCR, one entry per CDR3 protein. The table has some 500,000 distinct CDR3 sequences, less than 25% seen once. Input material: blood. These receptors were obtained from a woman under 40 with Graves' ophthalmopathy.

This clonotype was counted many times. The chain couples TRBV28 to TRBJ1-5, with 7 bases matching TRBD1. The germline V gene has CDR1 MDHEN and CDR2 SYDVKM. The CDR3 sequence is 16 residues long. V lost 10 bases and J lost 1; bases outside the gene matches: 13. The CDR3 is CAMGQKNLMSNQPQHF. The CDR3 region has the DNA TGTGCCATGGGACAGAAAAACCTGATGAGCAATCAGCCCCAGCATTTT. Full variable domain (remainder filled in from reference TRBV28 and TRBJ1-5): DVKVTQSSRYLVKRTGEKVFLECVQDMDHENMFWYRQDPGLGLRLIYFSYDVKMKEKGDIPEGYSVSREKKERFSLILESASTNQTSMYLCAMGQKNLMSNQPQHFGDGTRLSIL.

This clonotype appeared many times. This chain uses TRBV9 with TRBJ1-2, with TRBD1 identical over 8 bases. The J segment lost 1 base and the V segment lost 0 bases, leaving 5 bases of the junction unmatched. This CDR3 contains 16 residues. CDR1 and CDR2 (germline): SGDLS, YYNGEE. In DNA form, the CDR3 reads TGTGCCAGCAGCGTAGCTTCAGGGGGCGTTAACTATGGCTACACCTTC. It yields the protein CASSVASGGVNYGYTF. The entire variable domain, with the rest obtained from reference TRBV9 and TRBJ1-2, is as follows: DSGVTQTPKHLITATGQRVTLRCSPRSGDLSVYWYQQSLDQGLQFLIQYYNGEERAKGNILERFSAQQFPDLHSELNLSSLELGDSALYFCASSVASGGVNYGYTFGSGTRLTVV.

This chain connects TRBV6-5 to TRBJ2-5, with TRBD2 as a possible D gene (5 bases). This CDR3 contains 12 residues. Germline CDR1 MNHEY, CDR2 SVGAGI. V lost 8 bases to trimming and J lost 4 bases, with 11 bases between them. The CDR3 DNA sequence: TGTGCCAGCGGGAAAGAGGGAGAGACCCAGTACTTC. Protein product: CASGKEGETQYF.

This clonotype was counted at least ten times. The chain uses TRBV12-3 or TRBV12-4 and TRBJ2-7; no firm D call. The length of the CDR3 is 16 residues. Trimming stripped 3 bases from V and 1 base from J, with 16 bases between. In DNA, the CDR3 is TGTGCCAGCAGTTTGAGGATAGCCGGCCTATCCTACGAGCAGTACTTC. It yields the protein CASSLRIAGLSYEQYF.

This clonotype was seen many times. The V gene is TRBV20-1, the J gene TRBJ1-3; D gene uncertain. Germline V gives CDR1 DFQATT, CDR2 SNEGSKA (reference sequence). The CDR3 extends over 16 amino acids. With 3 bases removed from V and 0 bases from J, the gap between germline ends came to 15 bases. The CDR3, as DNA: TGCAGTGCTAGGGATGTGGGCAGGAGCTCTGGAAACACCATATATTTT. As protein: CSARDVGRSSGNTIYF.

This clonotype was counted ten times or more. This sequence joins TRBV11-1 and TRBJ2-5; TRBD2 matches at 7 bases. V lost 3 bases, J lost 5 bases, and 15 bases stayed unmatched. The CDR3 is 17 amino acids. From germline, CDR1 is SGHAT and CDR2 FQDESV (reference sequence). The CDR3 loop reads CASSLGGSKRGGETQYF. CDR3 nucleotides: TGTGCCAGCAGCTTGGGTGGTTCGAAGCGGGGAGGGGAGACCCAGTACTTC.

Ten or more counts support this clonotype. The V call is TRBV6-5, the J call TRBJ1-1, with 8 bases identical to TRBD1. The ends lost 2 bases at V and 7 bases at J; junction bases unmatched: 6. This CDR3 contains 14 residues. Germline V gene data show CDR1 as MNHEY and CDR2 as SVGAGI. Here the CDR3 DNA reads TGTGCCAGCAGTTACGGGACAGGCGGGTTTGAAGCTTTCTTT. It is translated as CASSYGTGGFEAFF.

The V gene is TRBV12-3 or TRBV12-4, the J gene TRBJ1-5; D is possibly TRBD1 (5 bases). Trimming shortened V by 5 bases and J by 1 base, and 15 bases separated the two germline ends. There are 16 residues in the CDR3. DNA for the CDR3: TGTGCCAGCAGTGTGGCGGGACGGAAGAGCAATCAGCCCCAGCATTTT. Translating it yields CASSVAGRKSNQPQHF.

This clonotype was detected only a few times. This chain uses TRBV28 with TRBJ1-2; 12 positions match TRBD1. Germline CDR1 is MDHEN and CDR2 is SYDVKM. V lost 6 bases, J lost 7 bases, and 6 bases stayed unmatched. The CDR3 loop spans 14 amino acids. The CDR3 DNA follows: TGTGCCAGCAGCTCGGGACAGGGGGCTTTTGGCTACACCTTC. Amino acid sequence: CASSSGQGAFGYTF.

This clonotype was detected only a few times. The chain has TRBV12-3 or TRBV12-4 and TRBJ2-2, with 12 bases fitting TRBD2. After removal of 5 bases from V and 8 bases from J, the junction contained 9 bases not matched to a gene. The CDR3 length is 16 residues. The CDR3 bases are TGTGCCAGCAGTATGACTAGCGGGGGACCCAGGGGGGAGCTGTTTTTT. Its protein is CASSMTSGGPRGELFF.

The sample holds one count of this clonotype. The CDR3 bases are TGTGCCAGCAGTCCCGGGGGACCGGCCTACGAGCAGTACTTC. Its translation is CASSPGGPAYEQYF. The rearrangement links TRBV12-3 or TRBV12-4 to TRBJ2-7, with D perhaps matching TRBD2 (6 bases). V lost 5 bases to trimming and J lost 2 bases, with 13 bases between them. The CDR3 runs 14 residues.

This clonotype was picked up many times. This sequence joins TRBV6-7 and TRBJ1-1; the D is unclear. TRBV6-7 has ORF status, its function being uncertain. This CDR3 contains 14 residues. Deletions cut 6 bases from V and 0 bases from J, with 11 bases between. CDR3 in DNA: TGTGCCAGCAGACCGGACGGGATGAACACTGAAGCTTTCTTT. It is translated as CASRPDGMNTEAFF.

This clonotype was observed many times. J is TRBJ2-7 and V is TRBV4-1, with D hard to call. Germline V gene sequence: CDR1 MGHRA, CDR2 YSYEKL. The V and J ends lost 1 base and 2 bases respectively, with 15 bases between them. The CDR3 spans 16 residues. The DNA for the CDR3 is TGCGCCAGCAGCCAAGCCCTCTCGACGCGGACCTACGAGCAGTACTTC. Translated, it gives CASSQALSTRTYEQYF.

The chain is built from TRBV6-5 and TRBJ1-5; D gene uncertain. The CDR3 is 16 residues long. The germline V gene encodes CDR1 MNHEY and CDR2 SVGAGI. The V end was cut by 2 bases, the J end by 5 bases, with 16 bases between. DNA for the CDR3: TGTGCCAGCAGTTACGCAGGAGTAGGGCGCGATCAGCCCCAGCATTTT. Translation gives CASSYAGVGRDQPQHF.

The sample holds many counts of this clonotype. The chain combines TRBV6-2 or TRBV6-3 with TRBJ2-7; 9 nucleotides align to TRBD1. The CDR3 contains 16 residues. The junction had 14 bases not matched to a gene; V was cut back by 6 bases and J by 5 bases. CDR1 and CDR2 (germline): MNHEY, SVGEGT. CDR3 nucleotide sequence: TGTGCCAGCAGCCTAAGCCCTGGACAGGGGAGTGACGAGCAGTACTTC. Protein: CASSLSPGQGSDEQYF.

The chain has TRBV12-3 or TRBV12-4 and TRBJ2-2; D not certain. This CDR3 has 11 residues. V lost 8 bases and J 5 bases, leaving 6 bases between the germline ends. CDR3 in DNA: TGTGCCAGCGCAGAGACCGGGGAGCTGTTTTTT. Residues: CASAETGELFF.

This clonotype has a count of ten or more. This chain connects TRBV6-1 to TRBJ2-5, with 7 bases that match TRBD1. J was trimmed by 4 bases and V by 6 bases; bases with no gene match: 8. Germline V gene lookup returns CDR1 MNHNS and CDR2 SASEGT. The CDR3 contains 14 residues. The CDR3 coding sequence is TGTGCCAGCAGCCTCCAGGGGGTTCGAGAGACCCAGTACTTC. Residues: CASSLQGVRETQYF.

This clonotype showed up many times. This rearrangement joins TRBV6-5 to TRBJ2-5, with 9 bases identical to TRBD1. Germline CDR1 and CDR2: MNHEY and SVGAGI. The CDR3 has 14 amino acids. With V trimmed by 10 bases and J by 4 bases, 10 bases remained unmatched. CDR3 loop: CATSDRGRVETQYF. In nucleotides, the CDR3 is TGTGCCACCTCGGACAGGGGACGGGTAGAGACCCAGTACTTC.

This clonotype was observed many times. A much larger clone sits a single nucleotide away, making a read error possible. This CDR3 is missing its conserved last phenylalanine or tryptophan, likely due to a read error. This chain links TRBV6-1 with TRBJ1-1; 10 bases line up with TRBD1. Germline V gene lookup returns CDR1 MNHNS and CDR2 SASEGT. This CDR3 has 12 amino acids. J gave up 10 bases and V 6 bases, and 5 bases lay outside the gene matches. CDR3 DNA sequence: TGTGCCAGCAGGGACAGGGGGATAAGAGCTTTCCTT. Protein: CASRDRGIRAFL.

The chain is built from TRBV20-1 and TRBJ2-4; 9 nucleotides agree with TRBD2. Germline V gene lookup returns CDR1 DFQATT and CDR2 SNEGSKA (reference sequence). This CDR3 is 15 amino acids long. V dropped 3 bases and J dropped 2; count of bases not matched to a gene: 5. The CDR3 DNA reads as TGCAGTGCTAGGATCCTAGCGGGGTCCAAAAACATTCAGTACTTC. This gives the protein CSARILAGSKNIQYF.

This clonotype came up many times. This sequence joins TRBV29-1 and TRBJ1-1; 10 bases are shared with TRBD1. Looked up from germline, CDR1 is SQVTM and CDR2 is ANQGSEA. This CDR3 has 15 residues. J gave up 6 bases and V 6 bases, and 13 bases lay outside the gene matches. In DNA form, the CDR3 reads TGCAGCGTGCAATTTTACCGGGACAGGGGCCCTGAAGCTTTCTTT. Encoded protein: CSVQFYRDRGPEAFF.

There are many counts of this clonotype. The rearrangement uses TRBV6-5 and TRBJ2-5, with 11 bases fitting TRBD1. The CDR3 length is 15 residues. The V gene's germline CDR1 is MNHEY and CDR2 SVGAGI. Trimming removed 6 bases from V and 1 base from J; junction bases left unmatched: 4. The CDR3 region has the DNA TGTGCCAGCAGGATCGGGACAGGGGGCCAAGAGACCCAGTACTTC. Protein: CASRIGTGGQETQYF.

As for this clonotype: A read error may be the cause here, since a much bigger clone is one base away. The rearrangement joins TRBV15 to TRBJ2-7, with D uncertain. Per the germline V gene, CDR1 is LNHNV and CDR2 is YYDKDF (reference sequence). The CDR3 is 14 residues long. The CDR3 sequence is CATSREMDPYEQCF. In DNA, the CDR3 is TGTGCCACCAGCAGGGAAATGGACCCCTACGAGCAGTGCTTC. Variable domain in full (rest from reference TRBV15 and TRBJ2-7): DAMVIQNPRYQVTQFGKPVTLSCSQTLNHNVMYWYQQKSSQAPKLLFHYYDKDFNNEADTPDNFQSRRPNTSFCFLDIRSPGLGDTAMYLCATSREMDPYEQCFGPGTRLTVT.

The V and J genes are TRBV19 and TRBJ2-5, with D unclear. Trimming pared 1 base from V and 1 base from J, leaving 10 bases between. The CDR3 has 15 residues. The germline V gene encodes CDR1 LNHDA and CDR2 SQIVND (reference sequence). The CDR3 loop is CASSIGGTTQETQYF. The CDR3 region has the DNA TGTGCCAGTAGTATAGGAGGCACCACCCAAGAGACCCAGTACTTC.

This clonotype has at least ten counts. This chain joins TRBV6-5 and TRBJ1-5; 7 nucleotides align to TRBD1. V lost 0 bases to trimming and J lost 7 bases; unmatched junction nucleotides: 3. CDR3 length: 14 amino acids. Germline V CDR1 and CDR2: MNHEY, SVGAGI. CDR3 sequence reads: CASSYSYRGQPQHF. CDR3 bases: TGTGCCAGCAGTTACTCGTACAGGGGCCAGCCCCAGCATTTT.

Points on this clonotype: The CDR3 end shows no conserved phenylalanine or tryptophan, and so a read error is likely. The chain recombines TRBV6-2 or TRBV6-3 with TRBJ1-2; D not resolved. The CDR3 is 12 residues long. Trimming took off 5 bases at V and 2 bases at J, with 6 bases between the two ends. Looked up from germline, CDR1 is MNHEY and CDR2 is SVGEGT. This CDR3 is CASSGWNYGYTV. The CDR3 region has the DNA TGTGCCAGCAGTGGATGGAACTATGGCTACACCGTC.

The table lists this clonotype with many counts. The chain recombines TRBV2 with TRBJ1-1, with D possibly TRBD1 on 6 matching bases. Trimming removed 7 bases at V and 11 bases at J, with 20 bases between. CDR3 size: 13 residues. Germline CDR1 is SNHLY and CDR2 is FYNNEI. The CDR3 spells CASTPGREGEAFF. The CDR3 DNA follows: TGTGCCAGCACCCCCGGACGGGAGGGGGAGGCTTTCTTT. Variable domain in full (rest from reference TRBV2 and TRBJ1-1): EPEVTQTPSHQVTQMGQEVILRCVPISNHLYFYWYRQILGQKVEFLVSFYNNEISEKSEIFDDQFSVERPDGSNFTLKIRSTKLEDSAMYFCASTPGREGEAFFGQGTRLTVV.

This clonotype was picked up many times. A read error may explain this, as a much larger clone is one base away. The chain joins TRBV12-3 or TRBV12-4 to TRBJ2-5; either TRBD1 or TRBD2 may supply D (6 bases each). CDR3 length: 15 residues. The CDR3, as DNA: TGTGCCGGCAGTTTCGGGGGCCCCGTGGAGGAGACCCAGTACTTC. As protein: CAGSFGGPVEETQYF.